The sequence of this TCR beta chain was determined in a study of blood T cell repertoires in COVID-19. Study-wide background: COVID-19 samples, acute and convalescent, were from the United States, Italy and Spain. PBMCs, B-cell-depleted T cells, or T cells provided the cDNA or gDNA that made up the material.

This CDR3 is 16 amino acids long. Trimming shortened V by 0 bases and J by 3 bases, and 13 bases separated the two germline ends. CDR1 is SGHRS, CDR2 YFSETQ, per germline. Membership in each cohort depended on participant-reported clinical history. The table came from immunoSEQ multiplex PCR; TCRdb's copy has only in-frame clones and leaves some out. The repertoire includes hundreds of thousands of clones, 88% of them detected once, and over 2% sits in the top ten. The sequence was collected from a woman aged 55-70 years in a cohort exposed to, infected with or recovered from COVID-19 (not recorded which). Input material: PBMCs or T cells enriched from blood (not recorded which). The chain is built from TRBV5-1 and TRBJ2-1; tentatively, D is TRBD1 (6 bases). The CDR3 DNA sequence: TGCGCCAGCAGCTTGGTAGGGGGAATGAGCTACAATGAGCAGTTCTTC. Encoded protein: CASSLVGGMSYNEQFF.